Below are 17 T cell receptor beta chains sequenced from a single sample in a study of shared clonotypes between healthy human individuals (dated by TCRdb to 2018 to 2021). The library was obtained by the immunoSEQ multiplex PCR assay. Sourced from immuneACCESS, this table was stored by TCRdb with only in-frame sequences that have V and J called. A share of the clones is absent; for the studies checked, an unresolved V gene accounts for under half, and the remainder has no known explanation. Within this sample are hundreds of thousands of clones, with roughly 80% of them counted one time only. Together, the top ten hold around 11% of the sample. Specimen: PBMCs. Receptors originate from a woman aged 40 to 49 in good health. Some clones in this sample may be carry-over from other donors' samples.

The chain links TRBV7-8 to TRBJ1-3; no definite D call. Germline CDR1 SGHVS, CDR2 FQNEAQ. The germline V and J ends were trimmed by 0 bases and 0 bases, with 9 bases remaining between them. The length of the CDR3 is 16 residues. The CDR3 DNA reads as TGTGCCAGCAGCTTAGCGCACGGGTTCTCTGGAAACACCATATATTTT. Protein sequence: CASSLAHGFSGNTIYF.

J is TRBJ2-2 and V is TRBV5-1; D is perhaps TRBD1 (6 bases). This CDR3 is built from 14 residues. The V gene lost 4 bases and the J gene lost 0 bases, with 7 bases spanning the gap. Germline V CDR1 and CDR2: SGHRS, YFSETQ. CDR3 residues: CASSGTTNTGELFF. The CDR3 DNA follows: TGCGCCAGCAGCGGGACAACGAACACCGGGGAGCTGTTTTTT.

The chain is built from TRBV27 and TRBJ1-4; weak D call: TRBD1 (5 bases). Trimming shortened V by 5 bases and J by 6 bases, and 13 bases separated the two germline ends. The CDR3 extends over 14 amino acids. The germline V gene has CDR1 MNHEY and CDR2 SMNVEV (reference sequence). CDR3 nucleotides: TGTGCCAGCAGTCCGGGGGGTCGGTATGAAAAACTGTTTTTT. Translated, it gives CASSPGGRYEKLFF.

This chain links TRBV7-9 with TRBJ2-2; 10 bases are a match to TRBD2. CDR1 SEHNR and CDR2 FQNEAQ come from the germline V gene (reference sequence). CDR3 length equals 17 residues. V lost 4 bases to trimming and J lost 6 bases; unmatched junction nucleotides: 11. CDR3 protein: CASSYETSGYSAGELFF. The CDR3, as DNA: TGTGCCAGCAGCTACGAGACTAGCGGGTATTCAGCCGGGGAGCTGTTTTTT.

As DNA, the CDR3 is TGCGCCAGCAGCTTGGGCCCTGGGGGCGCGGGAAACACCATATATTTT. Protein: CASSLGPGGAGNTIYF. This chain links TRBV5-1 with TRBJ1-3, with D possibly TRBD1 on 6 matching bases. CDR1 is SGHRS and CDR2 is YFSETQ in the germline V gene. This CDR3 region has 16 residues. Trimming removed 0 bases at V and 4 bases at J, with 14 bases between.

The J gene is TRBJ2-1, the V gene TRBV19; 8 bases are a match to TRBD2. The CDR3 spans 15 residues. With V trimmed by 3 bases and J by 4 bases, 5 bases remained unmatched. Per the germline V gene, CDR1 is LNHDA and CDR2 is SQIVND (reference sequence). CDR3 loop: CASSIGVAGYNEQFF. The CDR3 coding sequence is TGTGCCAGTAGTATCGGGGTAGCGGGGTACAATGAGCAGTTCTTC.

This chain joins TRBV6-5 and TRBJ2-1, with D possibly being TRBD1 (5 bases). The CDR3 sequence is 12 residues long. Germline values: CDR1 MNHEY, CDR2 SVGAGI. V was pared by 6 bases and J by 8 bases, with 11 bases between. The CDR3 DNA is TGTGCCAGCAGACCCGACAGTGATGAGCAGTTCTTC. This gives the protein CASRPDSDEQFF.

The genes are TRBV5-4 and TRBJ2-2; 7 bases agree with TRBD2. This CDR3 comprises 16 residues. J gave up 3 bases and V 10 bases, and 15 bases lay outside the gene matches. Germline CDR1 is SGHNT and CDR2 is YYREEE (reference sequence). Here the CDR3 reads CAAQRGGRGDTGELFF. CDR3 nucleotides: TGTGCCGCTCAACGTGGCGGGAGAGGGGACACCGGGGAGCTGTTTTTT.

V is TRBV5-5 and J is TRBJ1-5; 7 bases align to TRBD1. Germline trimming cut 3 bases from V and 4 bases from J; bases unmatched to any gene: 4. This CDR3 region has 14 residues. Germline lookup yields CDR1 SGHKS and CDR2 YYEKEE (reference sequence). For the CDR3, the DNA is TGTGCCAGCAGCTGGGGACAGACTAATCAGCCCCAGCATTTT. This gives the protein CASSWGQTNQPQHF.

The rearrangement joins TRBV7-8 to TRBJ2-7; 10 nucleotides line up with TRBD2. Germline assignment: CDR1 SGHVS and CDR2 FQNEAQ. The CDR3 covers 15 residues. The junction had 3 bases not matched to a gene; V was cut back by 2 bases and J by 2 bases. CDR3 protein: CASSLLGLAAYEQYF. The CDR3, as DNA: TGTGCCAGCAGCTTACTCGGACTAGCGGCCTACGAGCAGTACTTC.

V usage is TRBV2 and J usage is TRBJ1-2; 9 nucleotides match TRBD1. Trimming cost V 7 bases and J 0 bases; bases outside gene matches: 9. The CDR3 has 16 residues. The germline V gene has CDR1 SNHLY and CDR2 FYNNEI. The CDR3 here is CASKGTGRSSNYGYTF. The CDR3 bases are TGTGCCAGCAAAGGGACAGGGCGCTCCTCTAACTATGGCTACACCTTC.

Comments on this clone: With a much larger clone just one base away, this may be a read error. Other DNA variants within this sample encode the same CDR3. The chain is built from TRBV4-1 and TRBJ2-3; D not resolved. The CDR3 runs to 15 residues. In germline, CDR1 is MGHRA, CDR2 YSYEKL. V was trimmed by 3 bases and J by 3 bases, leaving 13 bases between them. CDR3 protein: CASSHRTRNTDTQYF. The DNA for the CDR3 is TGCGCCAGCAGCCACCGAACACGAAATACAGATACGCAGTATTTT.

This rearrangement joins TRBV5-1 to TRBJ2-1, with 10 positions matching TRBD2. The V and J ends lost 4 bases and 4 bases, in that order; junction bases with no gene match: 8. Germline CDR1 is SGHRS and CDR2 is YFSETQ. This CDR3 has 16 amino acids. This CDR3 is CASSVGGLAVYNEQFF. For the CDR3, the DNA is TGCGCCAGCAGCGTGGGAGGACTAGCGGTTTACAATGAGCAGTTCTTC.

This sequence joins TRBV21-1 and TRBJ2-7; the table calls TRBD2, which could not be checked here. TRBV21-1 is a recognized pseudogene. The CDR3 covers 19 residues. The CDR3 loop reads CASSVLLRAGTSVSYEQYF. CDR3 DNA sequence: TGTGCCAGCAGCGTCCTTCTACGTGCCGGGACTAGCGTCTCCTACGAGCAGTACTTC.

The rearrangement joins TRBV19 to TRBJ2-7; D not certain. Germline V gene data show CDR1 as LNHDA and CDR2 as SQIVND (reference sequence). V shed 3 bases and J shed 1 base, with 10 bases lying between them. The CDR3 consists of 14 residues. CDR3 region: CASSIGVGSYEQYF. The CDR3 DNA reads TGTGCCAGTAGTATTGGGGTAGGATCCTACGAGCAGTACTTC. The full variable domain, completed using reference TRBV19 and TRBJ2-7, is DGGITQSPKYLFRKEGQNVTLSCEQNLNHDAMYWYRQDPGQGLRLIYYSQIVNDFQKGDIAEGYSVSREKKESFPLTVTSAQKNPTAFYLCASSIGVGSYEQYFGPGTRLTVT.

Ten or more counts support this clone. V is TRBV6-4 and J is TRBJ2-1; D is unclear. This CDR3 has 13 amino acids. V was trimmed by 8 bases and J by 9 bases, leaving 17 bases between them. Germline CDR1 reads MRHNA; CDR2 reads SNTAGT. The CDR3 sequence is CASGPTVVGEQFF. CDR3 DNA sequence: TGTGCCAGCGGGCCTACGGTAGTAGGTGAGCAGTTCTTC.

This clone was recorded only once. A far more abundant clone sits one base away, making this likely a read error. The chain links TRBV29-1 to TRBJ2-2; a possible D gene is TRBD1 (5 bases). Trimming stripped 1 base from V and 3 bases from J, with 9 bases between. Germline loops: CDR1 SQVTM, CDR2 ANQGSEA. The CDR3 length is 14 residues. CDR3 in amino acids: CSVEVGHDTGELFF. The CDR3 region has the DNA TGCAGCGTTGAAGTGGGGCATGACACCGGGGAGCTGTTTTTT.